Following are 13 T cell receptor beta chains from one sample sequenced in a study of post-analysis software for immune sequencing data. Study results and limitations: Included in a set of about 5 TRBV segments more frequent in patients than controls were TRBV5-6, TRBV5-1 and TRBV20-1.

The authors incorporated unique molecular identifiers into the TCR beta cDNA libraries. Via MiXCR, TCRdb re-called the PCR reads, giving one row per CDR3 protein. The table shows roughly 730,000 distinct CDR3 sequences, with 30% occurring only once. These receptors lack a known antigen. Sequenced sample: blood. These receptors all come from a girl between 5 and 17 years old with multiple sclerosis.

This clonotype was seen repeatedly, ten times or more. The chain employs TRBV20-1 and TRBJ2-3; D is possibly TRBD2 (6 bases). This CDR3 spans 15 amino acids. Germline V gives CDR1 DFQATT, CDR2 SNEGSKA (reference sequence). V dropped 1 base and J dropped 0 bases, with 11 bases sitting between them. CDR3 sequence (DNA): TGCAGTGCTAGAGCGGCGGGAACTAGCACAGATACGCAGTATTTT. Amino acid sequence: CSARAAGTSTDTQYF.

This clonotype has more than one count but fewer than ten. V and J are TRBV6-1 and TRBJ2-5; tentatively, D is TRBD1 or TRBD2 (5 bases each). Trimming removed 4 bases at V and 9 bases at J, with 12 bases between. The CDR3 consists of 12 residues. The germline V gene has CDR1 MNHNS and CDR2 SASEGT. CDR3 residues: CASSARDGAQYF. DNA of the CDR3: TGTGCCAGCAGTGCCCGGGACGGAGCCCAGTACTTC.

The chain employs TRBV10-3 and TRBJ2-7; possible D gene TRBD2, 6 bases. This CDR3 has 14 amino acids. Trimming cost V 2 bases and J 10 bases, with 18 bases left between them. Germline V gene lookup returns CDR1 ENHRY and CDR2 SYGVKD. The CDR3 protein is CAISEGLPREAQYF. The CDR3 DNA sequence: TGTGCCATCAGTGAGGGACTACCAAGAGAGGCCCAGTACTTC.

This clonotype was seen only a few times. J is TRBJ1-1 and V is TRBV11-2; D uncertain. V lost 5 bases and J lost 1, with 14 bases in between. Germline CDR1 SGHAT, CDR2 FQNNGV. This CDR3 comprises 15 residues. CDR3 amino acids: CASSRHTSGNTEAFF. CDR3 coding DNA: TGTGCCAGCAGCCGACATACATCCGGGAACACTGAAGCTTTCTTT.

This clonotype was detected only once. The chain combines TRBV7-2 with TRBJ2-1; perhaps TRBD2 as D (6 bases). The germline CDR1 and CDR2 sequences are SGHTA and FQGNSA. Trimming left V 1 base short and J 9 bases short, with 16 bases between. The CDR3 is made up of 15 amino acids. CDR3 in DNA: TGTGCCAGCAGCTTAGTGGGGGGAGATAATATTGAGCAGTTCTTC. It codes for CASSLVGGDNIEQFF.

Many counts were recorded for this clonotype. The chain links TRBV20-1 to TRBJ2-5; 14 bases are a match to TRBD2. This CDR3 region has 18 residues. Trimming cost V 5 bases and J 1 base; bases outside gene matches: 12. Germline V CDR1 and CDR2: DFQATT, SNEGSKA (reference sequence). In nucleotides, the CDR3 is TGCAGTGCTGACCCGGGACTAGCGGGAGCGGGGCTCCAAGAGACCCAGTACTTC. It codes for CSADPGLAGAGLQETQYF.

This chain connects TRBV6-2 or TRBV6-3 to TRBJ1-1; D unclear. Germline lookup yields CDR1 MNHEY and CDR2 SVGEGT. V lost 2 bases to trimming and J lost 1 base, with 5 bases between them. The CDR3 covers 13 residues. The CDR3 bases are TGTGCCAGCAGTTACGGAGAGAACACTGAAGCTTTCTTT. Protein product: CASSYGENTEAFF.

This clonotype was found a few times. The chain carries TRBV20-1 and TRBJ2-7; D is uncertain. Deletions cut 5 bases from V and 3 bases from J, with 11 bases between. Germline CDR1 reads DFQATT; CDR2 reads SNEGSKA (reference sequence). CDR3 length: 12 amino acids. The CDR3 is CSALLNYYEQYF. CDR3 nucleotide sequence: TGCAGTGCTTTACTCAACTACTACGAGCAGTACTTC.

This clonotype was picked up a small number of times. V and J are TRBV4-1 and TRBJ2-5, with 7 bases identical to TRBD1. V shed 2 bases, J shed 5 bases, and the junction held 8 bases outside the gene matches. The length of the CDR3 is 15 residues. Germline loops: CDR1 MGHRA, CDR2 YSYEKL. The CDR3 sequence: CASSQWGQSTETQYF. The CDR3 DNA reads TGCGCCAGCAGCCAATGGGGACAGTCAACGGAGACCCAGTACTTC.

J is TRBJ2-7 and V is TRBV7-2, with D tentatively TRBD1 or TRBD2 (5 bases each). The CDR3 sequence is 14 residues long. From germline, CDR1 is SGHTA and CDR2 FQGNSA. Trimming removed 5 bases at V and 3 bases at J, with 14 bases between. The chain's CDR3 is CASSRAVQGYEQYF. As DNA, the CDR3 is TGTGCCAGCAGCCGAGCGGTCCAGGGCTACGAGCAGTACTTC.

This chain joins TRBV5-6 and TRBJ1-1; no clear D. The V end lost 0 bases, the J end lost 0 bases, and 12 bases lay between the germline ends. The germline CDR1 and CDR2 sequences are SGHDT and YYEEEE. There are 16 residues in the CDR3. The CDR3 region has the DNA TGTGCCAGCAGCTTGGTAACAGCGATTATGAACACTGAAGCTTTCTTT. The encoded protein is CASSLVTAIMNTEAFF.

As to this clonotype: The junction departs from germline at one end; a sequencing error may be responsible. V usage is TRBV12-3 or TRBV12-4 and J usage is TRBJ1-2; no definite D call. The CDR3 has 14 amino acids. The CDR3 spells CASSFVGLLYDYTF. The CDR3 DNA is TGTGCCAGCAGTTTCGTCGGGCTTCTCTATGACTACACCTTC.

In the case of this clonotype: One end of the junction is discordant with germline, which a read error may explain. The chain has TRBV29-1 and TRBJ1-2, with D unresolved. The CDR3 covers 16 residues. Germline CDR1 is SQVTM and CDR2 is ANQGSEA. CDR3 amino acids: CSAEDRLLSWNYGYTF. In DNA, the CDR3 is TGCAGCGCTGAAGACCGTCTACTCAGTTGGAACTATGGCTACACCTTC.